This entry is about one T cell receptor beta chain. Its antigen is currently not known. The record has no base qualities; no much larger clone is one base away. CDR1 SGHVS and CDR2 FNYEAQ are derived from the germline V gene. Trimming accounts for 3 bases at V and 2 bases at J, while the number of junction bases matched to no gene is 1. The CDR3 has 13 amino acids, counting the end cysteine and phenylalanine. Just CDR3 DNA is preserved here, 39 bases in frame from base 1. To prepare the library, the immunoSEQ multiplex PCR assay was applied. To provide template for TCR sequencing, every sample had RNA extracted and reverse transcribed into cDNA. SuperScript III was used for first-strand cDNA synthesis, primed with a 2:1 mix of oligo-dT and random hexamers. Amplification bias was assessed with a synthetic immune receptor repertoire, and residual bias was removed computationally. The original pipeline was this. Raw reads were preprocessed for error removal, and CDR3 was defined according to IMGT conventions as running from the conserved cysteine to phenylalanine. Clonality was calculated as 1 minus Shannon entropy normalized by log2 of the number of productive unique TCRs. CD4 or CD8 identity of scalp clones was inferred by cross-referencing scalp TCRbeta sequences with sorted blood CD4 and CD8 repertoires. TCRdb re-hosts the immuneACCESS table, in-frame sequences only. Its copies lack some clones; in the studies checked, an unresolved V gene accounts for under half of them, and the cause for the rest is not known. V, J and clone size were drawn from that table, and D and trimming were deduced from the DNA. The sample data list 61,000 or so clones, and roughly 96% of these were observed just once. The ten largest clonotypes hold approximately 24% of the sample.

This entry comes from a study of CD8+ T cells in alopecia areata (dated by TCRdb to between 2018 and 2020). With regard to the full study: Treated patients were enrolled in an open-label pilot trial of oral tofacitinib, 5 to 10 mg twice daily, for moderate-to-severe alopecia areata. Biopsies were taken from tofacitinib-treated patients at baseline and again at 4 and 24 weeks into treatment, and several of those patients also had a later scalp biopsy. Scalp clonality was compared across normal scalp (n=4), patchy alopecia areata scalp (n=8), and alopecia totalis/universalis scalp (n=8). The RNA source kit depended on sample type: the PAXgene miRNA kit for fixed scalp, the miRNeasy kit for PBMCs, and the RNeasy kit for mouse skin. On the human side, TCRbeta sequencing was run on scalp tissue and on sorted CD4+ and CD8+ peripheral blood T cells from healthy controls and from alopecia areata patients with either patchy or totalis/universalis disease. Amplification of TCRbeta CDR3 regions was done by immunoSEQ multiplex PCR using 35 Vbeta forward primers and 13 Jbeta reverse primers. The study used high-throughput TCRbeta sequencing to examine T cell clonal expansion in alopecia areata, in both the C3H/HeJ mouse model and human patients. Patients received tofacitinib for 6 to 18 months and were then followed off drug for 6 months to check for delayed response and recurrence.

The time point label on this specimen signifies: baseline before oral tofacitinib. From alopecia areata patients, peripheral blood was collected along with lesional scalp punch biopsies. PBMCs were isolated by density centrifugation and stained for CD3, CD4 and CD8, and CD4+ and CD8+ T cells were sorted on a FACSAria. Results the study describes overall, beyond this receptor: TCR sequences shared between patients were less clear than in mice, possibly partly because of HLA diversity in the patient population. Higher clonality and more expanded CD8+ clones were observed in lesional scalp than in normal scalp, particularly in alopecia totalis/universalis, a finding suggestive of antigenic drive. Scalp TCR repertoire analysis is complicated because resident alphabeta T cells in normal human skin are also sequenced, whereas mouse skin is dominated by gammadelta T cells.

Material: CD8+ T cells sorted from blood, obtained at week 0. The chain employs TRBV7-6 and TRBJ2-7; TRBD1 fits 7 bases in the junction. This TCR derives from a human donor with alopecia areata. The CDR3 sequence is CASSLGTAYEQYF. The nucleotide sequence reads TGTGCCAGCAGCTTGGGGACAGCCTACGAGCAGTACTTC.